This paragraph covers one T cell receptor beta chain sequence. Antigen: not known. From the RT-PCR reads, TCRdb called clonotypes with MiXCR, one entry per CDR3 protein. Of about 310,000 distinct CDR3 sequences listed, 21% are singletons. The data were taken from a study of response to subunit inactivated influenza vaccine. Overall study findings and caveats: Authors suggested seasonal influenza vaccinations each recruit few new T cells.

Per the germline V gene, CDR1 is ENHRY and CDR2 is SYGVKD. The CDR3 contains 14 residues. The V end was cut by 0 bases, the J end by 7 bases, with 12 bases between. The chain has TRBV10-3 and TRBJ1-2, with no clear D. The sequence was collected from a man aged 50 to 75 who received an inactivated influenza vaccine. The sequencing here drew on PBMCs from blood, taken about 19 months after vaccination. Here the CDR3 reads CAISESTRLGGYTF. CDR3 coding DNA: TGTGCCATCAGTGAGTCGACGCGTCTTGGTGGCTACACCTTC.